A single T cell receptor (beta chain) is shown here with its context. The antigen remains undetermined. This entry belongs to a study of T-cell memory formation after mild COVID-19. Study context: Largely, TCR clusters stayed within a single donor. The study's findings and limits: Second-wave clones peaking on day 37 lacked confirmed SARS-CoV-2 specificity.

A 5'RACE reaction primed in the constant segment made cDNA libraries of TCR alpha and TCR beta, and these carried sample barcodes and UMIs. MiXCR was run by TCRdb on the 5' RACE reads, yielding one entry per CDR3 protein. The profile shows approximately 500,000 distinct CDR3 sequences, about 23% of them singletons. V shed 5 bases and J 10 bases; nucleotides not matched to a gene: 9. This CDR3 comprises 13 residues. The germline V gene has CDR1 SEHNR and CDR2 FQNEAQ (reference sequence). The genes are TRBV7-9 and TRBJ1-2; 8 bases fit TRBD1. The receptor was derived from an adult woman who had mild COVID-19 (a few samples of this study predate the infection). Cell type and time point are not known. The specimen sequenced was PBMCs or a T cell subset sorted from them (not recorded which). DNA for the CDR3: TGTGCCAGCAGCCTAGGGACAGGTTTAGACTACACCTTC. Amino acids: CASSLGTGLDYTF.